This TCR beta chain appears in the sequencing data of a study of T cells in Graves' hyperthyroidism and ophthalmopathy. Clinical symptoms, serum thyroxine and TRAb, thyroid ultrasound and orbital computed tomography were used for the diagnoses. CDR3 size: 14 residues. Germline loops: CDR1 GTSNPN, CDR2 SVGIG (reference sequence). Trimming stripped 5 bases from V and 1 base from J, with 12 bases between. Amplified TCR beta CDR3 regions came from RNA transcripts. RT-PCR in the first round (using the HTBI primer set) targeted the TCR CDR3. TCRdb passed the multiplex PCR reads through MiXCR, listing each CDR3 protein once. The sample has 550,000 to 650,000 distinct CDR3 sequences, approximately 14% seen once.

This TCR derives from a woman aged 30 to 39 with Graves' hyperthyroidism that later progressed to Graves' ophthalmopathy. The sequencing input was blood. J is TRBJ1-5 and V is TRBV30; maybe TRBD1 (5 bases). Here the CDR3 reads CAWGWGSSNQPQHF. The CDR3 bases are TGTGCCTGGGGCTGGGGCAGCAGCAATCAGCCCCAGCATTTT.